This is a list of T cell receptor beta chains from one sample in a study of vaccination and CD4 T cells after COVID-19. Via MiXCR, TCRdb re-called the PCR reads, giving one row per CDR3 protein. This sample carries 15,000 to 20,000 distinct CDR3 sequences, less than 65% of them seen once, and the ten largest clones take around 1.1%. The specimen comprised CD4+ T cells from blood, sampled after SARS-CoV-2 vaccination. The receptors come from a human donor who had recovered from COVID-19. Both conserved end residues are part of each CDR3. A D gene is named only where the DNA matches it firmly. For some rows the clone size is stated as once, few or many, or as a class when expanded; others skip it.

J gene	V gene	D gene	clone size	CDR3 DNA	CDR3 protein
TRBJ2-5	TRBV11-3	NA	NA	TGTGCCAGCAGCGGGGACCCCCGATCGACCCAGTACTTC	CASSGDPRSTQYF
TRBJ2-7	TRBV20-1	TRBD2	NA	TGCAGTGCTAGAGATATAGCGGGAGCTTCCTACGAGCAGTACTTC	CSARDIAGASYEQYF
TRBJ2-7	TRBV12-3/TRBV12-4	NA	NA	TGTGCCAGCAGAATGGGACTCCAGGTTTCCGAGCAGTACTTC	CASRMGLQVSEQYF
TRBJ1-5	TRBV27	NA	few	TGTGCCAGCAGGGTGGGGTCCCATGGCAATCAGCCCCAGCATTTT	CASRVGSHGNQPQHF
TRBJ2-1	TRBV20-1	TRBD2	NA	TGCAGTGCTCATACGGGCGGGAGGGCCTACAATGAGCAGTTCTTC	CSAHTGGRAYNEQFF
TRBJ1-1	TRBV6-1	NA	few	TGTGCCAGCAGGGACGGGACCCCGAAGAACACTGAAGCTTTCTTT	CASRDGTPKNTEAFF
TRBJ2-7	TRBV25-1	TRBD2	NA	TGTGCCAGCACAGCGGGAGGAAAGCAGTACTTC	CASTAGGKQYF
TRBJ2-7	TRBV2	NA	NA	TGTGCCAGCAGTACAAGCGGCTACGAGCAGTACTTC	CASSTSGYEQYF
TRBJ1-2	TRBV7-8	TRBD1	NA	TGTGCCAGCAGCTTAGGTTTAGGGGGCAACTATGGCTACACCTTC	CASSLGLGGNYGYTF
TRBJ1-1	TRBV7-2	NA	NA	TGTGCCAGCAGCCCCCACATGAACACTGAAGCTTTCTTT	CASSPHMNTEAFF
TRBJ2-3	TRBV5-1	TRBD2	NA	TGCGCCAGCGCATGGGCGGGAGGACCCAGCACAGATACGCAGTATTTT	CASAWAGGPSTDTQYF
TRBJ1-2	TRBV28	NA	NA	TGTGCCAGCAAGGTGGGGCTGGCCTATGGCTACACCTTC	CASKVGLAYGYTF
TRBJ1-2	TRBV7-2	NA	NA	TGTGCCAGCGGGACGCGGACAGCCTATGGCTACACCTTC	CASGTRTAYGYTF
TRBJ2-3	TRBV5-1	TRBD2	NA	TGCGCCAGCAGCTTCAGACTAGCAACAGATACGCAGTATTTT	CASSFRLATDTQYF
TRBJ1-2	TRBV7-2	NA	NA	TGTGCCAGCAGCCATCGACAGGACTGGGGCTACACCTTC	CASSHRQDWGYTF
TRBJ1-5	TRBV27	NA	NA	TGTGCCAGCAGTTTATCAGGGAATAGCAATCAGCCCCAGCATTTT	CASSLSGNSNQPQHF
TRBJ2-7	TRBV5-1	NA	once	TGCGCCAGCGGTGGAGACTCCTACGAGCAGTACTTC	CASGGDSYEQYF
TRBJ2-7	TRBV20-1	NA	NA	TGCAGTGGGGACTCGAACTACGAGCAGTACTTC	CSGDSNYEQYF
TRBJ2-7	TRBV7-6	TRBD2	NA	TGTGCCAGCAGCTTAGGATTAGCGGGAGTCTACGAGCAGTACTTC	CASSLGLAGVYEQYF
TRBJ2-1	TRBV20-1	TRBD2	NA	TGCAGTGCTCGAGGGACTAGCGGGAGCTCCTACAATGAGCAGTTCTTC	CSARGTSGSSYNEQFF
TRBJ2-7	TRBV6-5	NA	few	TGTGCCAGCAGTTCCCTAGACAGTTACGAGCAGTACTTC	CASSSLDSYEQYF
TRBJ2-1	TRBV20-1	TRBD2	NA	TGCAGTGCTGGGGGGGGAGGTGGCTACAATGAGCAGTTCTTC	CSAGGGGGYNEQFF
TRBJ2-5	TRBV2	NA	NA	TGTGCCAGCAGAGTGGAGCGGGTGGAGACCCAGTACTTC	CASRVERVETQYF
TRBJ1-3	TRBV30	TRBD1	NA	TGTGCCTGGAACTTGGGACAGGCAAACACCATATATTTT	CAWNLGQANTIYF
TRBJ2-3	TRBV2	TRBD2	few	TGTGCCAGCAGTGAAATCCGGACTAGCGGCACGCAGTATTTT	CASSEIRTSGTQYF
TRBJ1-2	TRBV2	NA	NA	TGTGCCAGCACGCTGCAGGATGATGGCTACACCTTC	CASTLQDDGYTF
TRBJ1-5	TRBV12-3/TRBV12-4	NA	NA	TGTGCCAGTCTAGGGGCCTCTCGGCCCCAGCATTTT	CASLGASRPQHF
TRBJ1-2	TRBV28	TRBD1	NA	TGTGCCAGCAGGATTACCGGGACAGGGGGCACCTATGGCTACACCTTC	CASRITGTGGTYGYTF
TRBJ2-1	TRBV28	NA	NA	TGTGCCAGCACAGAAAATCACAATGAGCAGTTCTTC	CASTENHNEQFF
TRBJ2-2	TRBV7-3	NA	NA	TGTGCCAGCAGCCCCCAGGGAAACACCGGGGAGCTGTTTTTT	CASSPQGNTGELFF
TRBJ2-7	TRBV15	NA	few	TGTGCCACCAGCAGACAAATGAGCCCTGGACAGAACGAGCAGTACTTC	CATSRQMSPGQNEQYF
TRBJ1-2	TRBV5-1	NA	NA	TGCGCCAGCAGTTGGGGTGGGACTACCTATGGCTACACCTTC	CASSWGGTTYGYTF
TRBJ2-6	TRBV6-1	NA	NA	TGTGCCAGCACTTCCTTTGGGGCCAACGTCCTGACTTTC	CASTSFGANVLTF
TRBJ2-3	TRBV12-3/TRBV12-4	TRBD1	NA	TGTGCCAGCAGTTTGAGGGCAGGGGGCAGAGATACGCAGTATTTT	CASSLRAGGRDTQYF
TRBJ2-7	TRBV21-1	NA	NA	TGTGCCAGCGAGAAAACGATCTTCCGGGACAGGGGATACTACGAGCAGTACTTC	CASEKTIFRDRGYYEQYF
TRBJ2-3	TRBV20-1	NA	few	TGCAGTGCTAGAGCACCAGGGCTGAGCACAGATACGCAGTATTTT	CSARAPGLSTDTQYF
TRBJ2-5	TRBV27	TRBD2	NA	TGTGCCAGCAGTTTAGTGGTGGCGGGAGGGCCGGTGACCCAGTACTTC	CASSLVVAGGPVTQYF
TRBJ1-1	TRBV6-5	TRBD1	NA	TGTGCCAGCAGTTACTCGGAGGGGGCGACTGAAGCTTTCTTT	CASSYSEGATEAFF
TRBJ1-1	TRBV2	TRBD1	NA	TGTGCCAGCGCGGAAGACAGGGGTCACACTGAAGCTTTCTTT	CASAEDRGHTEAFF
TRBJ2-7	TRBV28	TRBD1	NA	TGTGCCAGCAGGACAGGGGTGGGTTACGAGCAGTACTTC	CASRTGVGYEQYF
TRBJ1-3	TRBV6-5	NA	NA	TGTGCCAGCAGTTACTCAGGGACAACTGGAAACACCATATATTTT	CASSYSGTTGNTIYF
TRBJ1-2	TRBV7-2	NA	NA	TGTGCCAGCAGCTTAGATGGTTTGGGATCTACCTACACCTTC	CASSLDGLGSTYTF
TRBJ2-2	TRBV20-1	TRBD2	NA	TGCAGTGCTAGAGGGCTAGCGGGAGGTACCGGGGAGCTGTTTTTT	CSARGLAGGTGELFF
TRBJ2-3	TRBV20-1	TRBD1	few	TGCAGTGCGCTGAGGGACAGGGAAACGGCAGATACGCAGTATTTT	CSALRDRETADTQYF
TRBJ1-1	TRBV7-6	TRBD1	NA	TGTGCCAGCAGCCAACAGGGGAGTATGAACACTGAAGCTTTCTTT	CASSQQGSMNTEAFF
TRBJ2-1	TRBV7-9	NA	NA	TGTGCCAGCAGCTTCGGCCCCGGGGGAAATGAGCAGTTCTTC	CASSFGPGGNEQFF
TRBJ2-5	TRBV2	NA	NA	TGTGCCAGCAGTGAAGGGAGTAGTAGAGAGACCCAGTACTTC	CASSEGSSRETQYF
TRBJ2-3	TRBV7-8	TRBD2	NA	TGTGCCAGCAGACTAGCGGTCAACACAGATACGCAGTATTTT	CASRLAVNTDTQYF
TRBJ2-7	TRBV10-3	NA	NA	TGTGCCATCGGACAGAGCTCCTACGAGCAGTACTTC	CAIGQSSYEQYF
TRBJ2-3	TRBV12-3/TRBV12-4	TRBD1	few	TGTGCCAGCAGCATAAGGACTAGGGACAGGGGTAGAGCGGATACGCAGTATTTT	CASSIRTRDRGRADTQYF
TRBJ2-7	TRBV28	TRBD2	NA	TGTGCCAGCAGTTCGACTAGCGGGAGGGCTGGCGAGCAGTACTTC	CASSSTSGRAGEQYF
TRBJ2-3	TRBV2	TRBD1	NA	TGTGCCAGCAGGCTGGACAGGGGCGGGCAGGATACGCAGTATTTT	CASRLDRGGQDTQYF
TRBJ1-6	TRBV27	TRBD1	once	TGTGCCACATCAAGACAGGGGATTAGCTCCTATAATTCACCCCTCCACTTT	CATSRQGISSYNSPLHF